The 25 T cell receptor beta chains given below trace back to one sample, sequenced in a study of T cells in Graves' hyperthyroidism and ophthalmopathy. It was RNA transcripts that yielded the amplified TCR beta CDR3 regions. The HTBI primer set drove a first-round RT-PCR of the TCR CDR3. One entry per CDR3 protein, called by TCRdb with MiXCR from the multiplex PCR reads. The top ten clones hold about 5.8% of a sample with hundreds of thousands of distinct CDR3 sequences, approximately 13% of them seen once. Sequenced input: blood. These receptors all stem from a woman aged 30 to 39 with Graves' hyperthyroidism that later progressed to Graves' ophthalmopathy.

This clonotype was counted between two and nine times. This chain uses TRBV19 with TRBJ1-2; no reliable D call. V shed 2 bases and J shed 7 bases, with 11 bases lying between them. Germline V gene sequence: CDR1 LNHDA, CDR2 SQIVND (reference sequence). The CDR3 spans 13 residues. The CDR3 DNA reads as TGTGCCAGTAGTATAATGTGGGGAGGTGGCTACACCTTC. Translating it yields CASSIMWGGGYTF.

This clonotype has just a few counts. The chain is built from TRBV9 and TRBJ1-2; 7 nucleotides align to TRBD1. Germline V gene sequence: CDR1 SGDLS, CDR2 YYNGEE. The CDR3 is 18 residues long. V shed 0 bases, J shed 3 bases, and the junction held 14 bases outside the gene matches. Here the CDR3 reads CASSVDNPRVQGDYGYTF. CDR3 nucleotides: TGTGCCAGCAGCGTAGACAACCCGAGGGTTCAGGGGGACTATGGCTACACCTTC.

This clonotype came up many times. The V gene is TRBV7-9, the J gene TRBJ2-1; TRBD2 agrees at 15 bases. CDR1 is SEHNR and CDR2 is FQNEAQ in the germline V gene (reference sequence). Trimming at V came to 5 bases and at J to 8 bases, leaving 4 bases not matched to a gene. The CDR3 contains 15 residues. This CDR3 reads CASSGLAGGIDEQFF. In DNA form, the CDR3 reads TGTGCCAGCAGCGGACTAGCGGGAGGGATAGATGAGCAGTTCTTC. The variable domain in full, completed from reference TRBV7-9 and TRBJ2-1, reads DTGVSQNPRHKITKRGQNVTFRCDPISEHNRLYWYRQTLGQGPEFLTYFQNEAQLEKSRLLSDRFSAERPKGSFSTLEIQRTEQGDSAMYLCASSGLAGGIDEQFFGPGTRLTVL.

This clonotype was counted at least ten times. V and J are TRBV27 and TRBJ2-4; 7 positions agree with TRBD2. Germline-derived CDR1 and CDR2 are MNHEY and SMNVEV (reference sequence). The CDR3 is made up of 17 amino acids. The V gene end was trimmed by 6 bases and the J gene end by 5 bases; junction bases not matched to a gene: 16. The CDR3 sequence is CASRGGPKGTFQNIQYF. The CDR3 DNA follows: TGTGCCAGCAGGGGAGGGCCCAAAGGGACTTTCCAAAACATTCAGTACTTC.

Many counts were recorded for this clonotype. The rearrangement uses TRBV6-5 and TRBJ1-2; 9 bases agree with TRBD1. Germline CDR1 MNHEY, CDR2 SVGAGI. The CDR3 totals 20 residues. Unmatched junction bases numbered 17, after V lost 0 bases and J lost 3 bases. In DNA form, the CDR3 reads TGTGCCAGCAGTTACTCGAAGAACAGGGGGCTTTCGAAGTCCCACTATGGCTACACCTTC. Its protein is CASSYSKNRGLSKSHYGYTF.

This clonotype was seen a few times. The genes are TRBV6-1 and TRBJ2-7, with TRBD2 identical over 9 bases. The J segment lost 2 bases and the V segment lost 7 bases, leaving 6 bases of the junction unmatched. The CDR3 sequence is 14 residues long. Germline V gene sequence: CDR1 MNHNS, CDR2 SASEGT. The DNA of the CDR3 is TGTGCCAGCATTCCGACTAGCGGACCCTACGAGCAGTACTTC. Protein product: CASIPTSGPYEQYF.

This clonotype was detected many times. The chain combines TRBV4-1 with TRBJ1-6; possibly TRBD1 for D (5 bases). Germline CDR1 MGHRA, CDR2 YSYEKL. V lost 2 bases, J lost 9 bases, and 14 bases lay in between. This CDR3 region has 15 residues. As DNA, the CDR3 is TGCGCCAGCAGCCAATTTGGACAAGTCGGTTCACCCCTCCACTTT. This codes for CASSQFGQVGSPLHF.

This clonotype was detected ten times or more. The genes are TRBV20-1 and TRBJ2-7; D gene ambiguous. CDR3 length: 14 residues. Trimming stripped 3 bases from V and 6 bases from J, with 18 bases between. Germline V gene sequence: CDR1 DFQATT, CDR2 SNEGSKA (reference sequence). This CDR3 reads CSARDGSRPLEQYF. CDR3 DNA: TGCAGTGCTAGGGACGGATCCCGACCCCTCGAGCAGTACTTC.

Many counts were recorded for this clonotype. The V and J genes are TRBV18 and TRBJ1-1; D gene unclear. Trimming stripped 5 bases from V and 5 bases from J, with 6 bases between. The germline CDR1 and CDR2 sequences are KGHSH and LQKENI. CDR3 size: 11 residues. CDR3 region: CASSTETEAFF. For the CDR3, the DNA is TGTGCCAGCTCAACAGAGACTGAAGCTTTCTTT.

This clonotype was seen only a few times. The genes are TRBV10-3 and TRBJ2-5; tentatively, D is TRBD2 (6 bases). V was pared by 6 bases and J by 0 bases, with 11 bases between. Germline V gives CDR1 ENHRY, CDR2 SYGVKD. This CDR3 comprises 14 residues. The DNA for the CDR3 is TGTGCCATCAGCTCCGGCGGGAACCAAGAGACCCAGTACTTC. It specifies CAISSGGNQETQYF.

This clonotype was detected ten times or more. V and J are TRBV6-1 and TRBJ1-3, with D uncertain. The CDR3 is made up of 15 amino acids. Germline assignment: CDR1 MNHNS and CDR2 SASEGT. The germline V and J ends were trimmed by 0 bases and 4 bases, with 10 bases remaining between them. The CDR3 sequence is CASSEAPGRGNTIYF. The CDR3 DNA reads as TGTGCCAGCAGTGAAGCGCCAGGAAGAGGAAACACCATATATTTT.

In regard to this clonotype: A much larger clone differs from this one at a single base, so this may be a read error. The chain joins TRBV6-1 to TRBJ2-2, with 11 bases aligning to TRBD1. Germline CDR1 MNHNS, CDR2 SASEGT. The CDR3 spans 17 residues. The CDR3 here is CASSPGQGAGGTEELFF. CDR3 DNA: TGTGCCAGCAGTCCTGGACAGGGGGCGGGAGGCACCGAGGAGCTGTTTTTT.

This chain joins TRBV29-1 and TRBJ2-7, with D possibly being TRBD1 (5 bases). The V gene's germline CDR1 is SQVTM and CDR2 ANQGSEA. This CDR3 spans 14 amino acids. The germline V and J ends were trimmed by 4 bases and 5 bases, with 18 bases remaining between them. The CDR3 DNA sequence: TGCAGCGTTGTCTGGGGTCCTCAGGGTAACGAGCAGTACTTC. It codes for CSVVWGPQGNEQYF.

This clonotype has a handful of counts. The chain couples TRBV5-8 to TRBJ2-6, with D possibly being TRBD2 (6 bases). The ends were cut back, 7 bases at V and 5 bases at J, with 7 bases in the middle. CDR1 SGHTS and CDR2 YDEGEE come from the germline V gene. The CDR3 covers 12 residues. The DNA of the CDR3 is TGTGCCAGCGGGGACTGGGCCAACGTCCTGACTTTC. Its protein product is CASGDWANVLTF.

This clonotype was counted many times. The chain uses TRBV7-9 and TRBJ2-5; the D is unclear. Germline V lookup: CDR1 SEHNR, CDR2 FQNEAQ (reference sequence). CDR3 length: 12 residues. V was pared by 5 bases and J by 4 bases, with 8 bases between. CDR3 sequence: CASSRVLETQYF. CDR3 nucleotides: TGTGCCAGCAGCAGGGTTTTAGAGACCCAGTACTTC. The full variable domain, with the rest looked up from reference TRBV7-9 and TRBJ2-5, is DTGVSQNPRHKITKRGQNVTFRCDPISEHNRLYWYRQTLGQGPEFLTYFQNEAQLEKSRLLSDRFSAERPKGSFSTLEIQRTEQGDSAMYLCASSRVLETQYFGPGTRLLVL.

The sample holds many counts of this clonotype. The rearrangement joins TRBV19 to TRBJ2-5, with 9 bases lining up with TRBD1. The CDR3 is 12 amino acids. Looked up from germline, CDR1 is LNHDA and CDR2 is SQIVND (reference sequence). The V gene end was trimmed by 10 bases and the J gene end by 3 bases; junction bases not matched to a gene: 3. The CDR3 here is CAIRDREETQYF. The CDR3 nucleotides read TGTGCCATTCGGGACAGGGAAGAGACCCAGTACTTC.

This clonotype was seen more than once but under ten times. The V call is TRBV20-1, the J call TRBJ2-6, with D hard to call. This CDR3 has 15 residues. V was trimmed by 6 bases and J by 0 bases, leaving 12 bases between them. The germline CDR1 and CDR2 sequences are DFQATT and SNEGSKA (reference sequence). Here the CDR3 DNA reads TGCAGTGCCCCCGTGGGTACCTCTGGGGCCAACGTCCTGACTTTC. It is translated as CSAPVGTSGANVLTF.

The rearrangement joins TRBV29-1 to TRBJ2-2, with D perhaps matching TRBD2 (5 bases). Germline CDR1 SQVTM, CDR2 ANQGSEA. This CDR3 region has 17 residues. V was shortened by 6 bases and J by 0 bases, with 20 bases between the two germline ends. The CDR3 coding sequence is TGCAGCGTAACTACGACGACGGAGGTAACGAACACCGGGGAGCTGTTTTTT. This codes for CSVTTTTEVTNTGELFF.

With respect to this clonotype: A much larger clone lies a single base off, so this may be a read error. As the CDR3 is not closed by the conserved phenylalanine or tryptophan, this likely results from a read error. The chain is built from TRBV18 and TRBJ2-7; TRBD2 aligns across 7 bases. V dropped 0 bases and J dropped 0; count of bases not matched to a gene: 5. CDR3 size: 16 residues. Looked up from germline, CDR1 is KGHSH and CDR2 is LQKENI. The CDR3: CASSPPDGRSSYEQYL. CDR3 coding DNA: TGTGCCAGCTCACCACCGGACGGGAGGAGCTCCTACGAGCAGTACCTC.

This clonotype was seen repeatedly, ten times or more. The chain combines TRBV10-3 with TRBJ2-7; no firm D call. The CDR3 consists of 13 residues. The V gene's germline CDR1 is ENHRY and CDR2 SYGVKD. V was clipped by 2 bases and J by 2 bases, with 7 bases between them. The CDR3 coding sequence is TGTGCCATCAGTGAGGCAGTAGCCTACGAGCAGTACTTC. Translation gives CAISEAVAYEQYF.

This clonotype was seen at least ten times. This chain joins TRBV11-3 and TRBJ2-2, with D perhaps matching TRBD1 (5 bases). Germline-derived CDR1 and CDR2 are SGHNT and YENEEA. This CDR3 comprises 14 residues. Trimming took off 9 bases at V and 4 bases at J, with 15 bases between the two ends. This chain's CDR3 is CASTKGVSTGELFF. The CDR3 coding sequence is TGTGCCAGTACCAAAGGGGTTAGCACCGGGGAGCTGTTTTTT.

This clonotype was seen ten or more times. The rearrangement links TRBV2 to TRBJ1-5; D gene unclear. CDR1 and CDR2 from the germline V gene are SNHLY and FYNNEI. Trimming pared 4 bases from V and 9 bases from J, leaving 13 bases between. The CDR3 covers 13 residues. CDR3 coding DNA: TGTGCCAGCAGTGGAGGGAATGCGAGGCCCCAGCATTTT. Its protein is CASSGGNARPQHF.

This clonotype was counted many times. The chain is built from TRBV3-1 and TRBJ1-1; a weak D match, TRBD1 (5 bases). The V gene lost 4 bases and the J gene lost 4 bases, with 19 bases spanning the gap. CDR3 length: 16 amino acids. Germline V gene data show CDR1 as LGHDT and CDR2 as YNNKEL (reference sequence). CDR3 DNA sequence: TGTGCCAGCAGCCCTGGACGGGGCCGCCAGGCCACTGAAGCTTTCTTT. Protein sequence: CASSPGRGRQATEAFF.

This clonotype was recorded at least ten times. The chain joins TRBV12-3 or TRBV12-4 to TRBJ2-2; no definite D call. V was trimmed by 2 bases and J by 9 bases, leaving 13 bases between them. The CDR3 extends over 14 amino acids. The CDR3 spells CASSLRAGSWELFF. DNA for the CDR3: TGTGCCAGCAGTTTAAGGGCTGGTAGCTGGGAGCTGTTTTTT.

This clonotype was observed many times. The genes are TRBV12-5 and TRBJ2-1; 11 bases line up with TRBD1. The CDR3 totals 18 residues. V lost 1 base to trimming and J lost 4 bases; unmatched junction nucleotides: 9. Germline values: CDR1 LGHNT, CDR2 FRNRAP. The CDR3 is CASGLEVYRDRGYNEQFF. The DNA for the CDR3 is TGTGCTAGTGGTTTGGAGGTGTATAGGGACAGGGGGTACAATGAGCAGTTCTTC.